This TCR beta chain was sequenced during a study of T cells in Graves' hyperthyroidism and ophthalmopathy (dated by TCRdb to between 2018 and 2021). A note on the overall study: Peripheral blood was sampled at the time of initial diagnosis, prior to any treatment. A discovery cohort of roughly 100 patients, fewer than 50 with Graves' ophthalmopathy and approximately 55 with stable Graves' hyperthyroidism, was used to find distinguishing TCR V-J signatures. An independent validation cohort of around 19 hyperthyroidism patients and about 15 patients who later progressed to ophthalmopathy tested prospective prediction of ophthalmopathy. The 95 to 100 discovery patients were randomly split 7:3 into training and test sets. Thyroid tissue and blood T-cell repertoires from several Graves' hyperthyroidism patients were also compared in the study. Following sampling, methimazole starting at 30 mg daily was given to hyperthyroidism patients, and high-dose intravenous methylprednisolone was given to ophthalmopathy patients. TCR Vbeta CDR3 sequencing of fewer than 150 peripheral blood samples (over 40 ophthalmopathy, approximately 80 hyperthyroidism and approximately 17 progressor patients) is reported in the paper.

This clonotype was detected a few times. Its antigen remains undetermined. No qualities accompany the bases; no much larger clone lies one base away. Results and caveats for the whole study, not just this receptor: In validation, the model predicted progression to ophthalmopathy with roughly 66% sensitivity and around 72% specificity, a median of approximately 6.7 months before onset. Blood samples also contained most of the expanded thyroid clonotypes (frequency above 0.001), which suggests that blood repertoires may reflect thyroid immune responses. No statistical method was used to set the sample size in advance, and investigators knew the group allocation. A model built on a 13 V-J signature distinguished ophthalmopathy from stable hyperthyroidism, reaching 87.88% sensitivity and about 81% specificity in cross-validation and 80%/75% in testing.

TCR beta CDR3 regions were amplified from RNA transcripts. A first-round RT-PCR of the TCR CDR3 used the HTBI primer set with the Qiagen OneStep RT-PCR kit. Libraries were constructed in a second round of multiplex PCR, after which size selection and purification were carried out. The libraries were sequenced on an Illumina HiSeq2000 using paired-end 100 bp reads. The paper's data handling went like this. Raw data were processed with SOAPnuke, discarding reads with adapters, uncalled bases, mean Phred below 15, or no exact constant-primer or identifier match. COPE v1.2.5 was used to merge high-quality paired reads, and clonotypes were defined as unique nucleotide sequences. MiTCR v1.1 was used to align the clonotypes against IMGT TRBV, TRBD and TRBJ reference segments. Only V-J combinations with frequency above 0.0001, covering about 99% of repertoires, were analysed. The TCS score was defined as F50 (clonal expansion) divided by E x V (chaos), with BLOSUM62-based TCRdist calculated between CDR3 peptides within each V-J. Welch's t-statistics and random forest reduced around 520 V-J features to some 14, which were used in a naive Bayes classifier (R e1071). The similarity between thyroid and blood repertoires was quantified using the Morisita-Horn index. TCRdb took the public reads, trimmed them with fastp at Q25, ran MiXCR for clone calling and kept in-frame beta chains. Rows with one shared CDR3 protein collapse into an entry with the most common genes and DNA. TCRdb, rather than the study authors, made the V and J calls. In this sample the table shows nearly 750,000 distinct CDR3 sequences, 30% to 40% of which occur a single time. The biggest ten clones account for around a third of the sample.

Graves' hyperthyroidism was defined as stable when no progression to ophthalmopathy occurred over 18 months of follow-up. Hyperthyroidism patients were aged 18 to 65 years and newly diagnosed, with disease duration of less than 2 months. Patients with uncontrolled infections, other autoimmune diseases, pregnancy or lactation were excluded. Diagnoses relied on clinical symptoms, serum thyroxine and TRAb, thyroid ultrasound and orbital computed tomography. Ficoll-Paque density gradient centrifugation was used to isolate PBMCs from around 10 ml of fresh peripheral blood. Trizol reagent was used to extract total RNA, and RNA quality was then checked on an Agilent 2100 Bioanalyzer. This TCR was sampled from a woman in her 40s with Graves' hyperthyroidism. Sequencing was done on a sample of blood.

The CDR3 here reads CASSQEQGSYTGELFF. The DNA reads as follows: TGTGCCAGCAGCCAAGAACAGGGGTCATACACCGGGGAGCTGTTTTTT. The chain was built from TRBV7-2 and TRBJ2-2; 7 bases in the junction line up with TRBD1. Germline trimming: 5 bases from V, 3 bases from J; junction bases outside gene matches: 9. Counted from cysteine to phenylalanine, this CDR3 has 16 amino acids. Just CDR3 DNA is preserved here, 48 bases in frame from base 1. The germline V gene yields SGHTA for CDR1 and FQGNSA for CDR2.